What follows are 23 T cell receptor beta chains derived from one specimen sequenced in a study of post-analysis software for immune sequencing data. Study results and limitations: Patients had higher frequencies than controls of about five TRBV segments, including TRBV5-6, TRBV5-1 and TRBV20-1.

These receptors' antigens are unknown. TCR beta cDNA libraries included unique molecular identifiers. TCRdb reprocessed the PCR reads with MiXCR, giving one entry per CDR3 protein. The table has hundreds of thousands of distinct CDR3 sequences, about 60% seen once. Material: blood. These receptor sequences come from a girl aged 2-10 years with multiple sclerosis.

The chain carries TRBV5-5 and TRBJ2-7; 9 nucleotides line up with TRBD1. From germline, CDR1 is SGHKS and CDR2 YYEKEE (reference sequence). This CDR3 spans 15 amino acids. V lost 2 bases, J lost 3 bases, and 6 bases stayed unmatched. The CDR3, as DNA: TGTGCCAGCAGCTTCACCCGGGACAGGGTCTACGAGCAGTACTTC. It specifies CASSFTRDRVYEQYF.

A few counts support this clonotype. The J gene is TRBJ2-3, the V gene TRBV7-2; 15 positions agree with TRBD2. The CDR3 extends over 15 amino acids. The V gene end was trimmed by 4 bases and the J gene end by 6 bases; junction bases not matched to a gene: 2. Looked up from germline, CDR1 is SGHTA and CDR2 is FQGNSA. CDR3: CASSYGLAGGDTQYF. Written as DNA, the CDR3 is TGTGCCAGCAGCTACGGACTAGCGGGGGGGGATACGCAGTATTTT.

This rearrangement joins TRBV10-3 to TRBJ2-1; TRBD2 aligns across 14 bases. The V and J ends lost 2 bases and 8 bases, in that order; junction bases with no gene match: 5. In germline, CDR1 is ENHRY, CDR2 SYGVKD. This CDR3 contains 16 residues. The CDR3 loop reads CAISEKTSGRADEQFF. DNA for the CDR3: TGTGCCATCAGTGAGAAGACTAGCGGGAGGGCGGATGAGCAGTTCTTC.

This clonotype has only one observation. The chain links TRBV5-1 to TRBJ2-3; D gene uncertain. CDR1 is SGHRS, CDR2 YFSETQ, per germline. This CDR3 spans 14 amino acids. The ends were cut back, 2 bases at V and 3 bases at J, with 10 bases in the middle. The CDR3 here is CASSFPLSTDTQYF. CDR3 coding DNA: TGCGCCAGCAGCTTTCCCCTGAGTACAGATACGCAGTATTTT.

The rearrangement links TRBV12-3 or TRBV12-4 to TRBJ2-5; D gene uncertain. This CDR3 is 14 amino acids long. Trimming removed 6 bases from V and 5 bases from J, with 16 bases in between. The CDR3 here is CASRPSRPSETQYF. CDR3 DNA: TGTGCCAGCAGGCCGAGTCGGCCTAGTGAGACCCAGTACTTC.

CDR3 loop: CASTISQDTEAFF. The CDR3 region has the DNA TGTGCCAGCACAATTTCCCAGGACACTGAAGCTTTCTTT. This chain links TRBV2 with TRBJ1-1; D remains unclear. Per the germline V gene, CDR1 is SNHLY and CDR2 is FYNNEI. The length of the CDR3 is 13 residues. V lost 7 bases and J 3 bases, leaving 12 bases between the germline ends. The entire variable domain, with the rest obtained from reference TRBV2 and TRBJ1-1, is as follows: EPEVTQTPSHQVTQMGQEVILRCVPISNHLYFYWYRQILGQKVEFLVSFYNNEISEKSEIFDDQFSVERPDGSNFTLKIRSTKLEDSAMYFCASTISQDTEAFFGQGTRLTVV.

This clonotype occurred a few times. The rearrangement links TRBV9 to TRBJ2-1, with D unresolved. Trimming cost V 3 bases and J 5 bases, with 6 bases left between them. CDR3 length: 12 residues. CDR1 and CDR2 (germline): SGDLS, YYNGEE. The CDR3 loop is CASSAPNNEQFF. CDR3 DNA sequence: TGTGCCAGCAGCGCCCCCAACAATGAGCAGTTCTTC.

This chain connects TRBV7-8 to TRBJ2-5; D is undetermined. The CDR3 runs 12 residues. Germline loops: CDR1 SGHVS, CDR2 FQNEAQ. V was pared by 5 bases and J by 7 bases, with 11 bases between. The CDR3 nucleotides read TGTGCCAGCAGCCCCGCTATTGGGACCCAGTACTTC. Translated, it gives CASSPAIGTQYF.

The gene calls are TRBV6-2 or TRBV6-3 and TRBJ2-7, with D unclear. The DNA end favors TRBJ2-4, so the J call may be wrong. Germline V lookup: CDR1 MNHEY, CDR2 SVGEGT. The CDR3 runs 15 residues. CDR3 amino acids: CASSYSGVAKNIQYF. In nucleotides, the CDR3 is TGTGCCAGCAGTTACTCTGGGGTAGCCAAAAACATTCAGTACTTC.

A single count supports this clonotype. CDR3 sequence: CASGIQGDTQYF. The CDR3 DNA is TGTGCCAGTGGAATACAGGGCGATACGCAGTATTTT. This rearrangement joins TRBV2 to TRBJ2-3, with TRBD1 as a possible D gene (6 bases). Germline V gene data show CDR1 as SNHLY and CDR2 as FYNNEI. This CDR3 contains 12 residues. With 9 bases removed from V and 6 bases from J, the gap between germline ends came to 13 bases.

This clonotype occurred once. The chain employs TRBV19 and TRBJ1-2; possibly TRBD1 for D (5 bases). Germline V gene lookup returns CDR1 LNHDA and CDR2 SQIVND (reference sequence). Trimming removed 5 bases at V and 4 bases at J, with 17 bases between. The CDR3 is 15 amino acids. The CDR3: CASSPGGSGGYGYTF. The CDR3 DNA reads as TGTGCCAGTAGTCCGGGGGGTTCAGGAGGCTATGGCTACACCTTC.

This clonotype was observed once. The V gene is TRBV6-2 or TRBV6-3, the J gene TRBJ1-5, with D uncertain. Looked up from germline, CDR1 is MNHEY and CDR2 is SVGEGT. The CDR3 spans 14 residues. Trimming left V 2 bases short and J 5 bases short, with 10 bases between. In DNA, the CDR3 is TGTGCCAGCAGTTACGGCCGGATCTATCAGCCCCAGCATTTT. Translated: CASSYGRIYQPQHF.

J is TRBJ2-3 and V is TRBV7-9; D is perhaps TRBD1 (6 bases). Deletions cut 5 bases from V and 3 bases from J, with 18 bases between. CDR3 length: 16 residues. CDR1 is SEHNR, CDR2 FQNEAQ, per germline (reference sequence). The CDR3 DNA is TGTGCCAGCAGCGCCTCCCAGGGGCAAGAGACAGATACGCAGTATTTT. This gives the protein CASSASQGQETDTQYF.

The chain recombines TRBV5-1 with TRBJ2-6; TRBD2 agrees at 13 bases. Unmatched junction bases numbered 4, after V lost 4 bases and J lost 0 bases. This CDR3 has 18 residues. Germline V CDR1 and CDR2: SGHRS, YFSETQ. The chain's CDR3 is CASSLLAGGSSGANVLTF. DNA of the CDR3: TGCGCCAGCAGCCTACTAGCGGGGGGGAGCTCTGGGGCCAACGTCCTGACTTTC.

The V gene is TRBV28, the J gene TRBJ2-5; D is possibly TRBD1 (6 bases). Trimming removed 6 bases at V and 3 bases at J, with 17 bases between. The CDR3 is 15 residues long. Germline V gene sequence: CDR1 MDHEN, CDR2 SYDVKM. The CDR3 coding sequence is TGTGCCAGCAGCCGGACAGCCGGGCTGGAAGAGACCCAGTACTTC. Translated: CASSRTAGLEETQYF.

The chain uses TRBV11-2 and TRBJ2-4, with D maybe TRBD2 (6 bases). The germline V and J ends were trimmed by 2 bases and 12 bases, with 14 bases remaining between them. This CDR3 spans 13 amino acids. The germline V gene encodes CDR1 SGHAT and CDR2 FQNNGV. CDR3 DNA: TGTGCCAGCAGCTTATGGGCTGGGCGGGGTCAGTACTTC. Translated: CASSLWAGRGQYF.

The DNA for the CDR3 is TGCAGTGCTGCCCTAGCGGCGATAAGCTCCTACAATGAGCAGTTCTTC. Protein product: CSAALAAISSYNEQFF. The chain recombines TRBV20-1 with TRBJ2-1, with 7 nucleotides matching TRBD2. The CDR3 covers 16 residues. Trimming took 5 bases from V and 0 from J; bases not matched to a gene: 10. Looked up from germline, CDR1 is DFQATT and CDR2 is SNEGSKA (reference sequence).

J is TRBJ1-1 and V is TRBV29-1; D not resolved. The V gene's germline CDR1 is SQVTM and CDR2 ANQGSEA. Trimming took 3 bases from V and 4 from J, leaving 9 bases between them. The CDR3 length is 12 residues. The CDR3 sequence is CSVDRFGTEAFF. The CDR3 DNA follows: TGCAGCGTTGACAGGTTTGGCACTGAAGCTTTCTTT.

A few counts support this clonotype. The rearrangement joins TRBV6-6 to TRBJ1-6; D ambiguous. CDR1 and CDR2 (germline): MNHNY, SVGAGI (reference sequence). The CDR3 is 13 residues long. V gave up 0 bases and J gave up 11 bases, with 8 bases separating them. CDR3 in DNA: TGTGCCAGCAGTTACTCGATAAGTACACCCCTCCACTTT. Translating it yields CASSYSISTPLHF.

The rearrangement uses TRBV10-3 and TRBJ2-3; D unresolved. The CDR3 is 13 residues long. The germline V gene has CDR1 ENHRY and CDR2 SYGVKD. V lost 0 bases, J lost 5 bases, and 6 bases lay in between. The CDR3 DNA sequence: TGTGCCATCAGTGAGTCGAGTGAAGATACGCAGTATTTT. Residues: CAISESSEDTQYF.

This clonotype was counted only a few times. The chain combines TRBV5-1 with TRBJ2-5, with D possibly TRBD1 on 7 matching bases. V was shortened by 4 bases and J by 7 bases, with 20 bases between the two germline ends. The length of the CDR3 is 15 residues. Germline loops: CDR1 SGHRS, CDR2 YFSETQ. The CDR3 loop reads CASSIGDSPGGTQYF. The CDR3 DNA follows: TGCGCCAGCAGCATTGGGGACAGTCCCGGGGGGACCCAGTACTTC.

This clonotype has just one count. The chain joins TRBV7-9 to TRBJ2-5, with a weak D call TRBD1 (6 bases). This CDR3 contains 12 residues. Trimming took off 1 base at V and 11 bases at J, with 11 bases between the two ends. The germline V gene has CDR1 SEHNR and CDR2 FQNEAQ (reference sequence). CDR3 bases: TGTGCCAGCAGCTTAGACAAGGGGGAGCAGTACTTC. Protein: CASSLDKGEQYF.

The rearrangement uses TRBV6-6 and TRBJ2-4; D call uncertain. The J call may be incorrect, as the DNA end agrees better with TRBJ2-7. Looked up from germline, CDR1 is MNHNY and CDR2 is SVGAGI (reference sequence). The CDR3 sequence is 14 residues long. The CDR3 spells CASSYSAVSYEQYF. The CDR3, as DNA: TGTGCCAGCAGTTATTCGGCGGTATCCTACGAGCAGTACTTC.